This entry is about one T cell receptor (beta chain). In the authors' workflow: Cell counts per sample came from amplifying reference gene primers. Sequencing was performed with immunoSEQ multiplex PCR; in TCRdb, only in-frame clones are kept and a portion is missing. D and trimming come from the DNA, and the V and J calls and clone size come from that table. The sample yields roughly 280,000 clones, about nine tenths seen once. The record originates from a study of blood T cell repertoires in COVID-19. Across the whole study: From T cells, B-cell-depleted T cells, or PBMCs came the material, which was cDNA or gDNA.

Assignments of participants to cohorts depended upon their own reported clinical history. CDR3 size: 15 residues. Germline trimming cut 4 bases from V and 9 bases from J; bases unmatched to any gene: 14. Per germline, CDR1 MNHEY and CDR2 SMNVEV (reference sequence). Input material: PBMCs or T cells enriched from blood (not recorded which). The clonotype comes from a woman in her sixties or seventies who had recovered from COVID-19. V and J are TRBV27 and TRBJ1-1; 7 bases are a match to TRBD1. The CDR3, as DNA: TGTGCCAGCAGTTCCCACCAAACAGGGGAAAGGAAAGCTTTCTTT. Translated, it gives CASSSHQTGERKAFF.